The present T cell receptor beta chain was sequenced within a study of blood T cell repertoires in COVID-19. Looking at the study overall: Some COVID-19 samples were acute and others convalescent; all came from the United States, Italy and Spain. In each case, the material was cDNA or gDNA derived from T cells, B-cell-depleted T cells, or PBMCs.

How the authors handled the data: By means of reference gene primer amplification, nucleated cell counts were estimated. Only in-frame clones appear in the TCRdb table, and some are missing; sequencing was by immunoSEQ multiplex PCR. That table furnishes V, J and clone size, whereas the DNA furnished D and trimming. The repertoire consists of about 220,000 clones, with around 83% occurring once and the leading ten covering more than 9%. Germline loops: CDR1 SNHLY, CDR2 FYNNEI. Deletions cut 6 bases from V and 2 bases from J, with 8 bases between. This CDR3 contains 13 residues. Input material: peripheral blood. The V and J genes are TRBV2 and TRBJ2-4, with D uncertain. The clonotype comes from a man aged 50-59 years with active or convalescent COVID-19. CDR3 in amino acids: CASRELTKNIQYF. DNA for the CDR3: TGTGCCAGCAGGGAGCTGACCAAAAACATTCAGTACTTC.